This is a list of T cell receptor beta chains from one sample in a study of CD8+CD57+ T cells in acquired aplastic anemia. Each CDR3 protein gets one entry after TCRdb re-called the reads with MiXCR. The sample has about 160,000 distinct CDR3 sequences, roughly 48% seen once. Sequenced: sorted CD4+, CD8+, or CD8+CD57+ T cells (not recorded which) from PBMCs. Source of these receptors: a human donor with aplastic anemia. CDR3s include the opening cysteine and the closing phenylalanine or tryptophan. Fields, in order: V gene, J gene, D gene, clone size, CDR3 protein, CDR3 DNA. A D gene is named only where the DNA matches it firmly. Expanded clones get a size class; other rows say once, few or many, or leave the size out.

V: TRBV25-1
J: TRBJ1-4
D: NA
size: NA
CDR3: CASSETGIFNEKLFF
DNA: TGTGCCAGCAGTGAAACAGGGATCTTCAATGAAAAACTGTTTTTT

V: TRBV5-5
J: TRBJ2-2
D: TRBD1
size: NA
CDR3: CASSLGQGAHTGELFF
DNA: TGTGCCAGCAGCTTGGGACAGGGGGCGCACACCGGGGAGCTGTTTTTT

V: TRBV28
J: TRBJ1-5
D: NA
size: NA
CDR3: CASGTGGGNQPQHF
DNA: TGTGCCAGCGGAACGGGGGGAGGCAATCAGCCCCAGCATTTT

V: TRBV7-3
J: TRBJ2-5
D: TRBD2
size: many
CDR3: CASSLDGGRVGETQYF
DNA: TGTGCCAGCAGCTTAGATGGCGGGAGGGTCGGGGAGACCCAGTACTTC

V: TRBV30
J: TRBJ2-1
D: TRBD2
size: NA
CDR3: CAWRSGSSYNEQFF
DNA: TGTGCCTGGAGAAGCGGGAGCTCCTACAATGAGCAGTTCTTC

V: TRBV19
J: TRBJ2-5
D: TRBD1
size: many
CDR3: CASSSRTGSQETQYF
DNA: TGTGCCAGTAGTAGCCGGACAGGCAGCCAAGAGACCCAGTACTTC

V: TRBV25-1
J: TRBJ2-1
D: NA
size: few
CDR3: CASTPSASSYNEQFF
DNA: TGTGCCAGCACCCCTAGCGCCAGCTCCTACAATGAGCAGTTCTTC

V: TRBV2
J: TRBJ1-1
D: NA
size: NA
CDR3: CASRAQGHGTEAFF
DNA: TGTGCCAGCAGAGCCCAGGGTCATGGCACTGAAGCTTTCTTT

V: TRBV7-8
J: TRBJ2-7
D: NA
size: NA
CDR3: CASREGLLQGYEQYF
DNA: TGTGCCAGCAGGGAAGGGCTCCTACAGGGCTACGAGCAGTACTTC

V: TRBV7-9
J: TRBJ2-7
D: NA
size: NA
CDR3: CASSLNRAHYEQYF
DNA: TGTGCCAGCAGCTTAAACAGGGCCCACTACGAGCAGTACTTC

V: TRBV2
J: TRBJ2-7
D: TRBD1
size: few
CDR3: CASSVGQAEQYF
DNA: TGTGCCAGCAGTGTGGGACAGGCCGAGCAGTACTTC

V: TRBV24-1
J: TRBJ2-7
D: TRBD1
size: NA
CDR3: CATSDMDRSYEQYF
DNA: TGTGCCACCAGTGACATGGACAGGTCCTACGAGCAGTACTTC

V: TRBV7-2
J: TRBJ2-1
D: NA
size: few
CDR3: CASSSETGRNGFF
DNA: TGTGCCAGCAGCTCCGAGACAGGCCGTAATGGGTTCTTC

V: TRBV30
J: TRBJ1-1
D: TRBD1
size: NA
CDR3: CAWGQGPNTEAFF
DNA: TGTGCCTGGGGACAGGGCCCGAACACTGAAGCTTTCTTT

V: TRBV28
J: TRBJ2-1
D: NA
size: many
CDR3: CASTRAAYNEQFF
DNA: TGTGCCAGCACTCGGGCTGCTTACAATGAGCAGTTCTTC

V: TRBV29-1
J: TRBJ2-2
D: TRBD2
size: NA
CDR3: CSVRAGGEVTGELFF
DNA: TGCAGCGTCCGAGCGGGGGGCGAAGTCACCGGGGAGCTGTTTTTT

V: TRBV12-3/TRBV12-4
J: TRBJ1-5
D: NA
size: NA
CDR3: CASRADSNQPQHF
DNA: TGTGCCAGCAGAGCAGATAGCAATCAGCCCCAGCATTTT

V: TRBV10-2
J: TRBJ1-1
D: NA
size: NA
CDR3: CASSGSQPNTEAFF
DNA: TGCGCCAGCAGTGGTTCACAACCGAACACTGAAGCTTTCTTT

V: TRBV20-1
J: TRBJ1-1
D: NA
size: many
CDR3: CSAGGVGTVNTEAFF
DNA: TGCAGTGCTGGAGGGGTCGGGACGGTGAACACTGAAGCTTTCTTT

V: TRBV7-8
J: TRBJ2-7
D: NA
size: NA
CDR3: CASSLVGDEQYF
DNA: TGTGCCAGCAGCTTAGTCGGCGACGAGCAGTACTTC

V: TRBV6-1
J: TRBJ2-7
D: TRBD2
size: NA
CDR3: CASSALAGADEQYF
DNA: TGTGCCAGCAGTGCCCTAGCGGGAGCTGATGAGCAGTACTTC

V: TRBV7-2
J: TRBJ2-3
D: NA
size: many
CDR3: CASSLDLVDWYF
DNA: TGTGCCAGCAGCTTAGATCTAGTCGACTGGTATTTT

V: TRBV20-1
J: TRBJ2-5
D: NA
size: many
CDR3: CSARGHRGGVQETQYF
DNA: TGCAGTGCTAGAGGGCATCGAGGAGGGGTCCAAGAGACCCAGTACTTC

V: TRBV15
J: TRBJ2-7
D: TRBD2
size: NA
CDR3: CATSRRPSLAGVYEQYF
DNA: TGTGCCACCAGCAGACGACCCTCACTAGCGGGAGTTTACGAGCAGTACTTC

V: TRBV20-1
J: TRBJ2-1
D: TRBD2
size: many
CDR3: CSARRETSGLASYNEQFF
DNA: TGCAGTGCTAGGCGTGAGACTAGCGGGCTTGCCTCCTACAATGAGCAGTTCTTC

V: TRBV19
J: TRBJ1-5
D: NA
size: NA
CDR3: CASNELSNQPQHF
DNA: TGTGCCAGTAACGAGTTGAGCAATCAGCCCCAGCATTTT

V: TRBV5-5
J: TRBJ2-7
D: TRBD1
size: once
CDR3: CASSYRQGAIYEQYF
DNA: TGTGCCAGCAGCTACCGACAGGGGGCTATCTACGAGCAGTACTTC

V: TRBV12-3/TRBV12-4
J: TRBJ1-1
D: TRBD1
size: many
CDR3: CASSSINRGYAEAFF
DNA: TGTGCCAGCAGTTCCATCAACAGGGGATACGCTGAAGCTTTCTTT

V: TRBV3-1
J: TRBJ2-3
D: NA
size: once
CDR3: CASSQQLTGTDTQYF
DNA: TGTGCCAGCAGCCAACAACTTACTGGCACAGATACGCAGTATTTT

V: TRBV2
J: TRBJ2-3
D: TRBD2
size: NA
CDR3: CASSEPSGITDTQYF
DNA: TGTGCCAGCAGTGAACCTAGCGGAATCACAGATACGCAGTATTTT

V: TRBV4-2
J: TRBJ2-1
D: TRBD1
size: many
CDR3: CASSLTTGSYNEQFF
DNA: TGTGCCAGCAGCCTGACGACAGGGTCCTACAATGAGCAGTTCTTC

V: TRBV14
J: TRBJ2-1
D: NA
size: many
CDR3: CASSQIRATYNEQFF
DNA: TGTGCCAGCAGCCAAATAAGGGCAACTTACAATGAGCAGTTCTTC

V: TRBV7-3
J: TRBJ1-1
D: NA
size: many
CDR3: CASSLNQGLGTEAFF
DNA: TGTGCCAGCAGCTTAAACCAGGGATTGGGGACTGAAGCTTTCTTT

V: TRBV7-2
J: TRBJ2-7
D: NA
size: NA
CDR3: CASSSRDLLSYEQYF
DNA: TGTGCCAGCAGCTCCCGGGACTTACTCTCCTACGAGCAGTACTTC

V: TRBV19
J: TRBJ2-7
D: TRBD1
size: NA
CDR3: CASSIQTGGYEQYF
DNA: TGTGCCAGTAGTATTCAAACAGGGGGCTACGAGCAGTACTTC

V: TRBV4-3
J: TRBJ2-5
D: TRBD2
size: NA
CDR3: CASSPRLAGGRETQYF
DNA: TGCGCCAGCAGCCCCCGGCTAGCGGGGGGGCGTGAGACCCAGTACTTC

V: TRBV20-1
J: TRBJ1-1
D: NA
size: few
CDR3: CSAVKGSTEAFF
DNA: TGCAGTGCTGTAAAGGGGAGCACTGAAGCTTTCTTT

V: TRBV20-1
J: TRBJ2-5
D: TRBD2
size: NA
CDR3: CSARELAGPETQYF
DNA: TGCAGTGCTAGAGAACTAGCGGGGCCAGAGACCCAGTACTTC

V: TRBV7-6
J: TRBJ2-7
D: TRBD2
size: once
CDR3: CASSRRGFQAGLYEQYF
DNA: TGTGCCAGCAGCCGTAGAGGGTTTCAAGCGGGGCTCTACGAGCAGTACTTC

V: TRBV5-1
J: TRBJ1-4
D: TRBD1
size: NA
CDR3: CASSLARGAGEKLFF
DNA: TGCGCCAGCAGCTTGGCCAGGGGGGCCGGTGAAAAACTGTTTTTT

V: TRBV12-3/TRBV12-4
J: TRBJ1-2
D: TRBD1
size: NA
CDR3: CASSPVRDSSYGYTF
DNA: TGTGCCAGCAGTCCCGTCCGGGACAGCTCCTATGGCTACACCTTC

V: TRBV5-8
J: TRBJ1-1
D: TRBD1
size: many
CDR3: CASSLGRGRDTEAFF
DNA: TGTGCCAGCAGCTTGGGCAGGGGGAGAGACACTGAAGCTTTCTTT

V: TRBV5-5
J: TRBJ2-7
D: NA
size: many
CDR3: CASSLAVKTYEQYF
DNA: TGTGCCAGCAGCTTGGCAGTTAAGACCTACGAGCAGTACTTC

V: TRBV6-4
J: TRBJ2-3
D: TRBD2
size: NA
CDR3: CASSDSTGGPDTQCF
DNA: TGTGCCAGCAGTGACTCGACGGGGGGGCCAGATACGCAGTGTTTT

V: TRBV11-2
J: TRBJ1-1
D: NA
size: many
CDR3: CASSLSRVGEAFF
DNA: TGTGCCAGCAGCTTAAGCAGGGTGGGTGAAGCTTTCTTT

V: TRBV19
J: TRBJ2-5
D: NA
size: NA
CDR3: CASSIGPEGAETQYF
DNA: TGTGCCAGTAGTATAGGCCCGGAGGGGGCAGAGACCCAGTACTTC

V: TRBV19
J: TRBJ1-2
D: NA
size: few
CDR3: CASSIDKQLSYGYTF
DNA: TGTGCCAGTAGTATAGATAAACAGCTCTCGTATGGCTACACCTTC

V: TRBV7-9
J: TRBJ1-2
D: TRBD1
size: NA
CDR3: CASSAPGQGGYGYTF
DNA: TGTGCCAGCAGCGCGCCGGGACAGGGGGGTTATGGCTACACCTTC

V: TRBV6-1
J: TRBJ2-5
D: NA
size: many
CDR3: CASRLAVLQETQYF
DNA: TGTGCCAGCAGACTAGCAGTCCTCCAAGAGACCCAGTACTTC

V: TRBV7-9
J: TRBJ1-1
D: NA
size: NA
CDR3: CASSLARSEAFF
DNA: TGTGCCAGCAGCTTAGCGAGGAGTGAAGCTTTCTTT

V: TRBV5-5
J: TRBJ2-3
D: NA
size: many
CDR3: CASSLGTDRSTDTQYF
DNA: TGTGCCAGCAGCTTGGGGACGGACAGATCCACAGATACGCAGTATTTT

V: TRBV9
J: TRBJ1-1
D: NA
size: once
CDR3: CASSESLDRDTEAFF
DNA: TGTGCCAGCAGCGAATCCCTAGACAGAGACACTGAAGCTTTCTTT

V: TRBV2
J: TRBJ2-1
D: NA
size: NA
CDR3: CASSLPGGSYNDQFF
DNA: TGTGCCAGCAGCTTGCCGGGGGGCTCCTACAATGATCAGTTCTTC

V: TRBV5-1
J: TRBJ2-1
D: TRBD2
size: many
CDR3: CASSLGGGSSNEQFF
DNA: TGCGCCAGCAGCTTGGGTGGCGGGAGTAGCAATGAGCAGTTCTTC

V: TRBV9
J: TRBJ2-3
D: TRBD2
size: NA
CDR3: CASSVGVGLASTDTQYF
DNA: TGTGCCAGCAGCGTAGGAGTGGGACTAGCGAGCACAGATACGCAGTATTTT

V: TRBV7-7
J: TRBJ2-7
D: NA
size: medium-sized
CDR3: CASSSSQGYEQYF
DNA: TGTGCTAGCAGCTCCTCACAAGGCTACGAGCAGTACTTC

V: TRBV24-1
J: TRBJ2-1
D: TRBD1
size: NA
CDR3: CATSEGQGLVSYNEQFF
DNA: TGTGCCACCAGTGAAGGACAGGGACTGGTTTCCTACAATGAGCAGTTCTTC

V: TRBV9
J: TRBJ1-2
D: TRBD1
size: NA
CDR3: CASSVQGANYGYTF
DNA: TGTGCCAGCAGCGTGCAGGGGGCTAACTATGGCTACACCTTC

V: TRBV29-1
J: TRBJ2-7
D: NA
size: NA
CDR3: CSVGGASSSYEQYF
DNA: TGCAGCGTTGGGGGGGCTTCCAGCTCCTACGAGCAGTACTTC

V: TRBV5-1
J: TRBJ2-7
D: TRBD2
size: many
CDR3: CASSLVSGTSGSYEQYF
DNA: TGCGCCAGCAGCTTGGTATCCGGGACTAGCGGATCCTACGAGCAGTACTTC